This TCR beta chain was sequenced for a study of monozygotic twins with inflammatory bowel disease. Study-level points and caveats: Versus healthy twins, IBD patients showed fewer clonotypes shared with others, especially with disease activity. The study found lower TCRbeta diversity (inverse Simpson) in IBD patients than in healthy co-twins.

Germline V gene lookup returns CDR1 MNHNY and CDR2 SVGAGI (reference sequence). This CDR3 spans 14 amino acids. On this clonotype itself: Its antigen is currently unknown.

TCRdb reprocessed the 5' RACE reads, with one entry per CDR3 protein and no DNA. The sample totals approximately 400,000 distinct CDR3 sequences. The sample comprised blood. The rearrangement uses TRBV6-6 and TRBJ1-4. This TCR came from a human donor with ulcerative colitis or Crohn's disease, or a healthy co-twin of an affected twin (not recorded which). The CDR3 protein is CASSPRGGNEKLFF.